These T cell receptor beta chains were read from a single sample in a study of T-cell memory formation after mild COVID-19. Each CDR3 protein gets one entry after TCRdb re-called the 5' RACE reads with MiXCR. The data hold about 16,000 distinct CDR3 sequences, with approximately 23% observed a single time. The sequenced material came from PBMCs or a T cell subset sorted from them (not recorded which). The receptors come from a man younger than 30 who had mild COVID-19 (a few samples of this study predate the infection). Cell type and time point are not known. CDR3s include the opening cysteine and the closing phenylalanine or tryptophan. The D gene is left open where the match is weak. Size values are once, few and many counts, or a class for expanded clones, and some rows have none.

V: TRBV20-1
D: TRBD2
size: -
J: TRBJ2-1
DNA: TGCAGTGCTAGTGCCCCCTACGGGGGGGACTACAATGAGCAGTTCTTC
CDR3: CSASAPYGGDYNEQFF

V: TRBV9
D: -
size: -
J: TRBJ2-7
DNA: TGTGCCAGCAGCGTAACTCCGACTAGCTCCTACGAGCAGTACTTC
CDR3: CASSVTPTSSYEQYF

V: TRBV19
D: -
size: many
J: TRBJ1-2
DNA: TGTGCCAGTAAGGGAGGTGGCTACACCTTC
CDR3: CASKGGGYTF

V: TRBV6-5
D: TRBD2
size: few
J: TRBJ2-1
DNA: TGTGCCAGCAGTTACTCCGGGGGGGCCTTCTACAATGAGCAGTTCTTC
CDR3: CASSYSGGAFYNEQFF

V: TRBV6-5
D: -
size: -
J: TRBJ2-5
DNA: TGTGCCAGCAGGAACGGAGGGACCCAGTACTTC
CDR3: CASRNGGTQYF

V: TRBV7-8
D: TRBD1
size: -
J: TRBJ2-7
DNA: TGTGCCAGCAGCTTAGGGACAGGGGGCCTCGATTCCTACGAGCAGTACTTC
CDR3: CASSLGTGGLDSYEQYF

V: TRBV6-6
D: -
size: many
J: TRBJ1-4
DNA: TGTGCCAGCAGTTACCCGCCGGAACCTGGTTGGGAAAAACTGTTTTTT
CDR3: CASSYPPEPGWEKLFF

V: TRBV29-1
D: -
size: many
J: TRBJ2-4
DNA: TGCAGCGTTGAGGGGCTGGCGGGGATAGCCAAAAACATTCAGTACTTC
CDR3: CSVEGLAGIAKNIQYF

V: TRBV29-1
D: -
size: -
J: TRBJ2-2
DNA: TGCAGCGTTGTAACAGCGGAAGGGAACACCGGGGAGCTGTTTTTT
CDR3: CSVVTAEGNTGELFF

V: TRBV11-1
D: TRBD2
size: -
J: TRBJ2-1
DNA: TGTGCCAGCAGCTTAGGGCTAGCGGTTTACAATGAGCAGTTCTTC
CDR3: CASSLGLAVYNEQFF

V: TRBV6-5
D: -
size: many
J: TRBJ1-2
DNA: TGTGCCAGCAGTTACGGGGTATTCGGGGGCTGGTATGGCTACACCTTC
CDR3: CASSYGVFGGWYGYTF

V: TRBV4-1
D: -
size: many
J: TRBJ2-2
DNA: TGCGCCAGCAGCCAAGATCCCGCCGGGGAGCTGTTTTTT
CDR3: CASSQDPAGELFF

V: TRBV27
D: -
size: -
J: TRBJ1-5
DNA: TGTGCCAGCAGTTTGAGAGGGATAAAACAGCCCCAGCATTTT
CDR3: CASSLRGIKQPQHF

V: TRBV5-1
D: TRBD2
size: -
J: TRBJ2-3
DNA: TGCGCCAGCAGCAGACGCGGGAGGGATGCAGATACGCAGTATTTT
CDR3: CASSRRGRDADTQYF

V: TRBV6-5
D: -
size: few
J: TRBJ2-5
DNA: TGTGCCAGCAACGCAGGAGGGGGCCCCCAAGAGACCCAGTACTTC
CDR3: CASNAGGGPQETQYF

V: TRBV7-8
D: TRBD1
size: once
J: TRBJ2-7
DNA: TGTGCCAGCAGCACCCGACAGGGTCCCGAGCAGTACTTC
CDR3: CASSTRQGPEQYF

V: TRBV4-1
D: TRBD2
size: medium-sized
J: TRBJ2-1
DNA: TGCGCCAGCAGCCAAGATTCCGGGGGGGCCGGTGAGCAGTTCTTC
CDR3: CASSQDSGGAGEQFF

V: TRBV20-1
D: -
size: -
J: TRBJ1-1
DNA: TGCAGTGCCCGGCTCGGGGAGAGGGAAGCTTTCTTT
CDR3: CSARLGEREAFF

V: TRBV7-6
D: -
size: many
J: TRBJ1-5
DNA: TGTGCCAGCAGCTTAGCGGGGCTCGGCAATCAGCCCCAGCATTTT
CDR3: CASSLAGLGNQPQHF

V: TRBV15
D: -
size: many
J: TRBJ2-1
DNA: TGTGCCACCAGCAGAGATATGCTGAGCTCCTACAATGAGCAGTTCTTC
CDR3: CATSRDMLSSYNEQFF

V: TRBV5-1
D: -
size: -
J: TRBJ1-1
DNA: TGCGCCAGCAGCTCAAGGACAGCGAACACTGAAGCTTTCTTT
CDR3: CASSSRTANTEAFF

V: TRBV7-9
D: TRBD2
size: -
J: TRBJ2-2
DNA: TGTGCCAGCAGCGTAGTGACTAGCGGGAACACCGGGGAGCTGTTTTTT
CDR3: CASSVVTSGNTGELFF

V: TRBV27
D: -
size: many
J: TRBJ2-1
DNA: TGTGCCAGCAGTTTGGGACTGCAATACAATGAGCAGTTCTTC
CDR3: CASSLGLQYNEQFF

V: TRBV4-1
D: -
size: many
J: TRBJ2-7
DNA: TGCGCCAGCAGCCAAGGCCCCTACGAGCAGTACTTC
CDR3: CASSQGPYEQYF

V: TRBV11-2
D: -
size: many
J: TRBJ1-4
DNA: TGTGCCAGCAGCGGGTTCGGTGAAAAACTGTTTTTT
CDR3: CASSGFGEKLFF

V: TRBV11-2
D: TRBD2
size: -
J: TRBJ2-1
DNA: TGTGCCAGCAGCACCCGAGGAGCGGGGGGCTACAATGAGCAGTTCTTC
CDR3: CASSTRGAGGYNEQFF

V: TRBV11-2
D: -
size: -
J: TRBJ1-1
DNA: TGTGCCAGCAGCTTAGGACTCATGAACACTGAAGCTTTCTTT
CDR3: CASSLGLMNTEAFF

V: TRBV27
D: TRBD1
size: -
J: TRBJ1-2
DNA: TGTGCCAGCACACAGGGGGGCCGCGCTGGCTACACCTTC
CDR3: CASTQGGRAGYTF

V: TRBV4-3
D: TRBD1
size: -
J: TRBJ1-2
DNA: TGCGCCAGCAGCCAAAGTTCGACAGGGGTCTATGGCTACACCTTC
CDR3: CASSQSSTGVYGYTF

V: TRBV6-5
D: -
size: few
J: TRBJ1-2
DNA: TGTGCCAGCAGTTACGGCGGGATCTATGGCTACACCTTC
CDR3: CASSYGGIYGYTF

V: TRBV18
D: TRBD1
size: few
J: TRBJ1-5
DNA: TGTGCCAGCTCCCCCGGGGGACAGGGACCCTTCGCCGATCAGCCCCAGCATTTT
CDR3: CASSPGGQGPFADQPQHF

V: TRBV10-3
D: -
size: many
J: TRBJ1-1
DNA: TGTGCCATCAGTGAAGTTGGCACTGAAGCTTTCTTT
CDR3: CAISEVGTEAFF

V: TRBV5-6
D: -
size: -
J: TRBJ2-7
DNA: TGTGCCAGCAGGCCTACCGGGACACCCTTCTACGAGCAGTACTTC
CDR3: CASRPTGTPFYEQYF